The text below deals with one T cell receptor beta chain. What it recognizes is unknown. Exclusion of a patient resulted from uncontrolled infection, other autoimmune disease, pregnancy or lactation. This record comes from a study of T cells in Graves' hyperthyroidism and ophthalmopathy. Whole-study results and caveats: It was a median around 6 months before onset that the model predicted ophthalmopathy. A model of 13 V-J features distinguished ophthalmopathy from stable hyperthyroidism.

There were TCR beta CDR3 regions amplified from RNA transcripts. Carried out on the TCR CDR3, a first-round RT-PCR used the HTBI primer set. TCRdb reprocessed the multiplex PCR reads with MiXCR, giving one entry per CDR3 protein. In the table there are roughly 100,000 distinct CDR3 sequences, approximately 40% of which are singletons. Germline V gene sequence: CDR1 DFQATT, CDR2 SNEGSKA (reference sequence). The CDR3 loop spans 15 amino acids. J lost 2 bases, V lost 3 bases, and 7 bases had no gene match. The rearrangement uses TRBV20-1 and TRBJ2-7; 10 bases match TRBD1. The receptor was isolated from a woman aged 25 to 39 with Graves' hyperthyroidism. Sequenced input: peripheral blood or thyroid tissue (not recorded which). The CDR3 region has the DNA TGCAGTGCTAGTCCCGGGACAGGGGAGACCTACGAGCAGTACTTC. Translating it yields CSASPGTGETYEQYF.